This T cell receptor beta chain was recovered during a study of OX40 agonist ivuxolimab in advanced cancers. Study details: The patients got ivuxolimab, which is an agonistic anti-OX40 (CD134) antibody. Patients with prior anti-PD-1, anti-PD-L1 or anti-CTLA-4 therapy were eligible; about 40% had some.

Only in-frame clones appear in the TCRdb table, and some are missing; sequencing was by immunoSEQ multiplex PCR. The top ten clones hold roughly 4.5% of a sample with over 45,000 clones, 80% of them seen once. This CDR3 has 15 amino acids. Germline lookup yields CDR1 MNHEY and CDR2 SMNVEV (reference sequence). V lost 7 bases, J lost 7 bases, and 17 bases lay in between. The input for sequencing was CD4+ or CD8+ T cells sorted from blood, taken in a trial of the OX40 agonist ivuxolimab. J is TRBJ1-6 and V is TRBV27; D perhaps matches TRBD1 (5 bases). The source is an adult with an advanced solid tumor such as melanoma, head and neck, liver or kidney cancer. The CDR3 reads CASKVGALRNSPLHF. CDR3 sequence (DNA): TGTGCCAGCAAGGTCGGGGCACTTAGGAATTCACCCCTCCACTTT.